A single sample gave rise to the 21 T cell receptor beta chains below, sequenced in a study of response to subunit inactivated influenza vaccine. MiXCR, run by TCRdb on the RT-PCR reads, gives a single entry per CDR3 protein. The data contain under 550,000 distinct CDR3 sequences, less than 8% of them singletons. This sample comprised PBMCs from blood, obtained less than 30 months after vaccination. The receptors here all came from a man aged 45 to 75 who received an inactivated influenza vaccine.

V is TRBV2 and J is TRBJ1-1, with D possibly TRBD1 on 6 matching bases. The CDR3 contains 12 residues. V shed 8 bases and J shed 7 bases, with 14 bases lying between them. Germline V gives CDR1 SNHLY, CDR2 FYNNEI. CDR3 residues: CASVAWTVEAFF. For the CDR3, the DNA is TGTGCCAGCGTAGCCTGGACAGTTGAAGCTTTCTTT.

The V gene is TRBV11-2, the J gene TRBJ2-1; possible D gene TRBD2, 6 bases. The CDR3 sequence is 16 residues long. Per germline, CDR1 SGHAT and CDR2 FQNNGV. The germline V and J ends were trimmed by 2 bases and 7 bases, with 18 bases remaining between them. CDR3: CASSLSFAGHGNEQFF. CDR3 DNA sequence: TGTGCCAGCAGCTTAAGTTTCGCGGGGCATGGGAATGAGCAGTTCTTC.

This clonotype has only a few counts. The CDR3 sequence: CASSQAPGSEQFF. The CDR3 nucleotides read TGCGCCAGCAGCCAAGCCCCAGGGTCCGAGCAGTTCTTC. V gene TRBV4-3 combines with J gene TRBJ2-1; possible D gene TRBD1, 5 bases. The germline V and J ends were trimmed by 1 base and 10 bases, with 11 bases remaining between them. Per germline, CDR1 LGHNA and CDR2 YSLEER. This CDR3 comprises 13 residues.

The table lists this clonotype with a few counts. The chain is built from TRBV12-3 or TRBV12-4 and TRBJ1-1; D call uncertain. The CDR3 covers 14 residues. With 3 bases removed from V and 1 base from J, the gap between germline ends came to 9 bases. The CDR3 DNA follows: TGTGCCAGCAGTTTGGCACAGTCGAACACTGAAGCTTTCTTT. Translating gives CASSLAQSNTEAFF.

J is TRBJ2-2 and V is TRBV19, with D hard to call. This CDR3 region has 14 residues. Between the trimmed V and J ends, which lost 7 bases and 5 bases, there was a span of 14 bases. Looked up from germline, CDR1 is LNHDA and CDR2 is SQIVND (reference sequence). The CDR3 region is CASTKVGMTGELFF. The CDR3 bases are TGTGCCAGTACCAAGGTCGGAATGACCGGGGAGCTGTTTTTT.

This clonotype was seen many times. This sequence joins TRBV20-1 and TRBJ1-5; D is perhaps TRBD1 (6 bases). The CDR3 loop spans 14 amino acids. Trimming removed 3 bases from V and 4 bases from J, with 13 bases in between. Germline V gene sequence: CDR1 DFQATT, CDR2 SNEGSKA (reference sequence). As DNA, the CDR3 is TGCAGTGCTAGGACCGGACAGCCAAATCAGCCCCAGCATTTT. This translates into CSARTGQPNQPQHF.

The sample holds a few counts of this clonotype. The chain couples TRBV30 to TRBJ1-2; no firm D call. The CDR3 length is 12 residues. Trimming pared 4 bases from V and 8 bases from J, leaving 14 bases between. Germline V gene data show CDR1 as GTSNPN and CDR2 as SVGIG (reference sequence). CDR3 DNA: TGTGCCTGGAATAGGTTAGATGAAGGCTACACCTTC. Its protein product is CAWNRLDEGYTF.

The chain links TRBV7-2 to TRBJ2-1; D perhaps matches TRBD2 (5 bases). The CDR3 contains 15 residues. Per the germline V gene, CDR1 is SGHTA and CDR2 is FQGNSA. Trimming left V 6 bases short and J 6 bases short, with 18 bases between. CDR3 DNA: TGTGCCAGCAGGTCCGGGATCCAAGAGATCAATGAGCAGTTCTTC. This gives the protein CASRSGIQEINEQFF. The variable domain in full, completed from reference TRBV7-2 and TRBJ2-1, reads GAGVSQSPSNKVTEKGKDVELRCDPISGHTALYWYRQSLGQGLEFLIYFQGNSAPDKSGLPSDRFSAERTGGSVSTLTIQRTQQEDSAVYLCASRSGIQEINEQFFGPGTRLTVL.

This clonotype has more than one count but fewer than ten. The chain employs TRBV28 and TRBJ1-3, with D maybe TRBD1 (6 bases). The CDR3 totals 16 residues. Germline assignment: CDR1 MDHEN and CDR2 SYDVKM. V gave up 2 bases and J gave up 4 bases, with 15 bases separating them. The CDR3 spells CASSLGGTTRGNTIYF. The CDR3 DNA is TGTGCCAGCAGTTTAGGGGGGACAACAAGGGGAAACACCATATATTTT.

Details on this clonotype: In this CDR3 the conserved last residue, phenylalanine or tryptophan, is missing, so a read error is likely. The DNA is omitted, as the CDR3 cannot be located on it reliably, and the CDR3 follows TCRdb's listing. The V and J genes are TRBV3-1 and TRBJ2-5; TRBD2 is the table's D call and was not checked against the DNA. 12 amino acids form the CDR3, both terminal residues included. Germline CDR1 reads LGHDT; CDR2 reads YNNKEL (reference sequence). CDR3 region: CASSQRGGWVLV.

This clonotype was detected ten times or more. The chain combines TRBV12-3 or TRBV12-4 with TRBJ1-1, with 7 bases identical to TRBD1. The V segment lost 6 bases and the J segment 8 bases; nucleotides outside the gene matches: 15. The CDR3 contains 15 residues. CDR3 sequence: CASSSNRQGGEEAFF. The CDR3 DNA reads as TGTGCCAGCAGCTCAAACCGACAGGGTGGTGAGGAAGCTTTCTTT.

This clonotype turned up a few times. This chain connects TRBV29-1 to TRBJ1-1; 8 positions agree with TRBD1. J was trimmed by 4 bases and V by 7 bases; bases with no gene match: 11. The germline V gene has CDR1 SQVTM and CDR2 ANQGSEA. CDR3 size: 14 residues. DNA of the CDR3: TGCAGCGCTAGAACACAGGGGGGTGGCACTGAAGCTTTCTTT. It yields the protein CSARTQGGGTEAFF.

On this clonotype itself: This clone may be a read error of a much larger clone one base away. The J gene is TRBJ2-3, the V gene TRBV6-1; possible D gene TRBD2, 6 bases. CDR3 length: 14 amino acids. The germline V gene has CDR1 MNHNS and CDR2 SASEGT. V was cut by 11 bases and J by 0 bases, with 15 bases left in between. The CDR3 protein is CARERGTSTDTQYF. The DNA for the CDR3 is TGTGCCCGCGAACGGGGGACTAGCACAGATACGCAGTATTTT.

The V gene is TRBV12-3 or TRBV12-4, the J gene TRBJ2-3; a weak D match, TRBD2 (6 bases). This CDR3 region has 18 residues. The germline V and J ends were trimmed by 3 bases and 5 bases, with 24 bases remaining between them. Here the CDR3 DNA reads TGTGCCAGCAGTTTGATTCTAGCCCCAGGGAGGATACGAGATACGCAGTATTTT. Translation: CASSLILAPGRIRDTQYF.

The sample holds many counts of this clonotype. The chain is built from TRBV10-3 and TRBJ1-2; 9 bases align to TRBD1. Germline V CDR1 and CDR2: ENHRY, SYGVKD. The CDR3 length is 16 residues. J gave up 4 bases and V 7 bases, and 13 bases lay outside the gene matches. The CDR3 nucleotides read TGTGCCATCAATATCCGGGACAGGGATCCCCTCTATGGCTACACCTTC. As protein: CAINIRDRDPLYGYTF.

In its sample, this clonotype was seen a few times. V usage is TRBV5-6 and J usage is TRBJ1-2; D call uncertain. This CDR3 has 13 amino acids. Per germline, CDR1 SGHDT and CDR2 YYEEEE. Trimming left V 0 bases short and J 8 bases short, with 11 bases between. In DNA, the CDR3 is TGTGCCAGCAGCTTGGACTTCGGAAACGGCTACACCTTC. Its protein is CASSLDFGNGYTF.

The CDR3 loop is CSARGGGPTGEKLFF. DNA for the CDR3: TGCAGTGCTAGAGGGGGCGGTCCTACGGGGGAAAAACTGTTTTTT. This chain links TRBV20-1 with TRBJ1-4; possible D gene TRBD1, 5 bases. CDR3 length: 15 residues. Germline CDR1 and CDR2: DFQATT and SNEGSKA (reference sequence). The V end was cut by 1 base, the J end by 8 bases, with 17 bases between.

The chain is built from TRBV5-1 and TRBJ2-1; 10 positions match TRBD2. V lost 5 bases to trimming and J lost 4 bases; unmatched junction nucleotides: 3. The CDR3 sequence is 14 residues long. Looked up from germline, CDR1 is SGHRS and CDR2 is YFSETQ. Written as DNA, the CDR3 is TGCGCCAGCAGGCTAGCGGGAGCTTACAATGAGCAGTTCTTC. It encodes CASRLAGAYNEQFF. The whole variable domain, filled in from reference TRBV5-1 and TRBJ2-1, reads KAGVTQTPRYLIKTRGQQVTLSCSPISGHRSVSWYQQTPGQGLQFLFEYFSETQRNKGNFPGRFSGRQFSNSRSEMNVSTLELGDSALYLCASRLAGAYNEQFFGPGTRLTVL.

Written as DNA, the CDR3 is TGTGCCAGCAGTTACGTGACGCGGACCCCTTACAATGAGCAGTTCTTC. It codes for CASSYVTRTPYNEQFF. The genes are TRBV6-5 and TRBJ2-1; D gene unclear. From germline, CDR1 is MNHEY and CDR2 SVGAGI. Trimming cost V 2 bases and J 4 bases, with 15 bases left between them. This CDR3 spans 16 amino acids.

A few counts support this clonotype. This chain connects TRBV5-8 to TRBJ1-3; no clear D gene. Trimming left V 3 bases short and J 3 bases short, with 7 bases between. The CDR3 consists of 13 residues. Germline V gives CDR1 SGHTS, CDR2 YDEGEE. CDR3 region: CASSWKGGNTIYF. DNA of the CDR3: TGTGCCAGCAGCTGGAAAGGTGGAAACACCATATATTTT.

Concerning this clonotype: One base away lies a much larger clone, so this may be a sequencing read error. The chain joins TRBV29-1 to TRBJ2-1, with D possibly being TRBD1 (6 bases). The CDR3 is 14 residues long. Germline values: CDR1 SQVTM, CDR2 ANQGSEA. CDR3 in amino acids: CSVVKGGRDNEQLF. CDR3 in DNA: TGCAGCGTTGTTAAAGGGGGACGTGACAATGAGCAGCTCTTC.